This T cell receptor beta chain was sequenced for a study of T cells in women clearing cervical HPV infection. This CDR3 spans 16 amino acids. Germline V lookup: CDR1 MNHEY, CDR2 SVGEGT. J lost 2 bases, V lost 6 bases, and 9 bases had no gene match. Generated by immunoSEQ multiplex PCR, the TCRdb table keeps only in-frame clones and is missing some. This sample lists around 20,000 clones; its ten largest clones have 13% to 15%. Remarks on this clone: The DNA ends 3 residues before the CDR3 does, and the rest of the CDR3 is filled in from the germline J gene.

Material for sequencing was blood buffy coat. The sequence was collected from a woman between 18 and 75 years old with a cervical HPV16 infection that either progressed to CIN3+ or cleared (not recorded which). This chain uses TRBV6-2 or TRBV6-3 with TRBJ2-3; 9 nucleotides line up with TRBD1. The sequenced CDR3 bases are TGTGCCAGCAGAATCCGGGACAGGGCCTCCACAGATACG. The encoded protein is CASRIRDRASTDT. From start to end, the CDR3 is CASRIRDRASTDTQYF.